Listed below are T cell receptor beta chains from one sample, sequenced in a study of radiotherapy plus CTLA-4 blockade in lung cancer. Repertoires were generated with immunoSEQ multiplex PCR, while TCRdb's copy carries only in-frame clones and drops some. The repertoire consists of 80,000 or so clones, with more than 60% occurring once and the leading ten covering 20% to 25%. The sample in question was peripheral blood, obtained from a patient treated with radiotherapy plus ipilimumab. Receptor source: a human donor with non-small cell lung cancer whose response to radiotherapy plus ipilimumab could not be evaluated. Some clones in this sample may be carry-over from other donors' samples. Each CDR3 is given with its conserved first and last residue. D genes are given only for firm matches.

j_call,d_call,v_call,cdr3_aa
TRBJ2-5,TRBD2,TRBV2,CASSDVAGGRETQYF
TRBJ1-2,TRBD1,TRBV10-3,CATSTGGADGYTF
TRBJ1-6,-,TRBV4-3,CASRPGSEVSPLHF
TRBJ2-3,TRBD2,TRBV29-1,CSVSGTTLTDTQYF
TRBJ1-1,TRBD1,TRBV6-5,CASSYGTGKGDTEAFF
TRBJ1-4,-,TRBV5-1,CASSFARTFNEKLFF
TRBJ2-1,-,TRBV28,CASSLAAEQFF
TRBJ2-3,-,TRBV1,CTSSPATGSTDTQYF
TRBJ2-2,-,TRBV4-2,CASSQDRTTLNTGELFF
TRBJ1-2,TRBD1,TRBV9,CASSVSPGTGGYGYTF
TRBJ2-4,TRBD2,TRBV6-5,CASKASGNIQYF
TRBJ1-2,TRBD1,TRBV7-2,CASSSGQGYGYTF
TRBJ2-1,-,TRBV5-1,CASSLEPRVYEQFF
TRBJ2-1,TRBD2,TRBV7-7,CASSLAGGVNEQFF
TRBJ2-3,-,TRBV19,CASSIRRADTQYF
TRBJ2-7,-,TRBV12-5,CASGLASTGSVSSYEQYF
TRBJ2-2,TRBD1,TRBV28,CASSLWGLGRGTGELFF
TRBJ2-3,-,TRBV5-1,CASSLYAGLKGTDTQYF
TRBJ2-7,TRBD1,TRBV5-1,CASSFPGQGLGEQYF
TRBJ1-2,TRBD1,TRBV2,CASSPGQGNGYTF
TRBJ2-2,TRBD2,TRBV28,CASSPPPGLSGGTGGELFF
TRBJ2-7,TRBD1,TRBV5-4,CASSLRSTGAYEQYF
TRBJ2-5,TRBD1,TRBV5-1,CASSQGTGSQETQYF
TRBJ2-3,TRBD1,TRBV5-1,CATTAGTGADTQYF
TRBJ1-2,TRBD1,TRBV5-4,CASSFNFGTGRGGTDGYTF
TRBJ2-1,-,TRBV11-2,CASSPSLRGNEQFF
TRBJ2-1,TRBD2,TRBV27,CASSFKSGGLNEQFF
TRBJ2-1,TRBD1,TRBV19,CASAPDRYNEQFF
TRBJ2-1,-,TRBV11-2,CASSKVQGNNEQFF
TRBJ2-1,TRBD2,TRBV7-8,CASSPGLIYNEQFF
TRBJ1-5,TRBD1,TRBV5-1,CASSTGTGGGGYQPQHF
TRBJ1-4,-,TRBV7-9,CASSLGGTTSEKLFF
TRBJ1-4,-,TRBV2,CASSEAPAGPEKLFF
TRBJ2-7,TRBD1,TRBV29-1,CSVEPQGVPSYEQYF
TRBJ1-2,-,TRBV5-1,CASSLRPRAREVYGYTF
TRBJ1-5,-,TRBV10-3,CAISETGSVKPQHF
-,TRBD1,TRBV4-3,CASRYLTGTGAYEQYF
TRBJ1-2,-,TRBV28,CASSLLGDRWDYGYTF
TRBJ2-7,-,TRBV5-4,CASSLEVRKDEQYF
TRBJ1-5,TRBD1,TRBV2,CASSALGGQGLGQPQHF
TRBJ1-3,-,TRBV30,CAWSVYESRRLSGNTIYF
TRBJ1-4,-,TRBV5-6,CASSLVGRAEAKLFF